These T cell receptor beta chains were read from a single sample in a study of blood T cell repertoires in COVID-19. Assay used: immunoSEQ multiplex PCR; TCRdb lists only in-frame clones, some missing. This sample has over 85,000 clones, with approximately 86% found just once. The source material was peripheral blood. Source of these receptors: a middle-aged man with acute or convalescent COVID-19. The CDR3 runs from the conserved cysteine through the conserved F or W. Each record gives: V gene, CDR3 length, CDR3 protein.

TRBV30 12 CAWSPGGDTQYF
TRBV30 17 CAWPQRGGSEEDTEAFF
TRBV19 15 CASSTSGTAPYEQYF
TRBV2 16 CASSVSGGGVSDTQYF
TRBV30 15 CAWSPGTGMNQPQHF
TRBV6-5 13 CASRAGVTGELFF
TRBV6-1 17 CASSEGGAVLAKNIQYF
TRBV14 14 CASSQLAGTDTQYF
TRBV6-2/TRBV6-3 20 CASSYFRSQGLGSSTDTQYF
TRBV21-1 12 CASRGQGREQYF
TRBV3-1/TRBV3-2 15 CASRPGILPSDEQFF
TRBV13 15 CASSLGRTGQRAWFF
TRBV7-2 16 CASSLQGAGMRETQYF
TRBV6-5 14 CASKKTGLDYGYTF